This T cell receptor beta chain was found in a study of T cells in Graves' hyperthyroidism and ophthalmopathy. This clonotype occurred a few times. Antigen specificity is unknown. The CDR3 is 12 residues long. Between the trimmed V and J ends, which lost 6 bases and 6 bases, there was a span of 10 bases. The germline CDR1 and CDR2 sequences are MNHNS and SASEGT. Amplification of TCR beta CDR3 regions was performed using RNA transcripts as template. The HTBI primer set drove a first-round RT-PCR of the TCR CDR3. TCRdb processed the multiplex PCR reads anew with MiXCR; each CDR3 protein has one entry. The table includes roughly 300,000 distinct CDR3 sequences, 15% to 20% detected once. Researchers defined stable Graves' hyperthyroidism as no ophthalmopathy progression within 18 months. Orbital computed tomography and thyroid ultrasound, together with serum TRAb and thyroxine and clinical symptoms, were used for diagnoses.

Study-level findings and limits: The majority of expanded thyroid clonotypes above 0.001 also appeared in blood. The model's output predicted ophthalmopathy at a median of around 6.9 months prior to onset.

This clonotype was sampled from a woman in her fifties or sixties with Graves' hyperthyroidism. Sequencing was carried out using blood. The chain is built from TRBV6-1 and TRBJ2-3, with a tentative D call TRBD1 (6 bases). CDR3 loop: CASSTGSDTQYF. CDR3 DNA: TGTGCCAGCAGCACAGGGTCCGATACGCAGTATTTT.